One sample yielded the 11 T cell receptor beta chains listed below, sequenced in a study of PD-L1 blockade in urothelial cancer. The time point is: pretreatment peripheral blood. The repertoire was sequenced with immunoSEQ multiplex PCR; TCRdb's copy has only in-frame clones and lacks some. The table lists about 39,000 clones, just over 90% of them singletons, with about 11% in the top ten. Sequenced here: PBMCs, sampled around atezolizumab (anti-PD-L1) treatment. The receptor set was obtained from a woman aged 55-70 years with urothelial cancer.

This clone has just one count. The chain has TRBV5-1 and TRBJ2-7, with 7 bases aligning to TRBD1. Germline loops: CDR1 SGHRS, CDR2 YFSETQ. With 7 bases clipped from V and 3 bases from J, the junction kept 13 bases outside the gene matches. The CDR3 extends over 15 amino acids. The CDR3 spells CASSRDSLEGYEQYF. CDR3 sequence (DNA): TGCGCCAGCTCCCGGGACAGTCTAGAGGGCTACGAGCAGTACTTC. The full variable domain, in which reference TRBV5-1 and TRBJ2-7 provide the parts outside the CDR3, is KAGVTQTPRYLIKTRGQQVTLSCSPISGHRSVSWYQQTPGQGLQFLFEYFSETQRNKGNFPGRFSGRQFSNSRSEMNVSTLELGDSALYLCASSRDSLEGYEQYFGPGTRLTVT.

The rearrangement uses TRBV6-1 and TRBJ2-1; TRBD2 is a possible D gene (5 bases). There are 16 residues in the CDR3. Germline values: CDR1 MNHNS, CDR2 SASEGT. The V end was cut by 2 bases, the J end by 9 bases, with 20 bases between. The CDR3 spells CASSEFLRANKGEQFF. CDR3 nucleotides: TGTGCCAGCAGTGAATTTTTGAGGGCGAATAAGGGTGAGCAGTTCTTC.

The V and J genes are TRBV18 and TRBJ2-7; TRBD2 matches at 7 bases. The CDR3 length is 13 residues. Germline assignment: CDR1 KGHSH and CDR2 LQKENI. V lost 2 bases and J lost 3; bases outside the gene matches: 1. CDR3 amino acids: CASSPASGYEQYF. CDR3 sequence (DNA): TGTGCCAGCTCACCAGCTAGCGGCTACGAGCAGTACTTC.

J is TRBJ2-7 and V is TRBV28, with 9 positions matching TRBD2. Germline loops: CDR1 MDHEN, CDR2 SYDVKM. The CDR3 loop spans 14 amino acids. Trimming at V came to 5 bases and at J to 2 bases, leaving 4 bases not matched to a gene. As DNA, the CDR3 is TGTGCCAGCAGTAAGACTAGCGGTACCTACGAGCAGTACTTC. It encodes CASSKTSGTYEQYF.

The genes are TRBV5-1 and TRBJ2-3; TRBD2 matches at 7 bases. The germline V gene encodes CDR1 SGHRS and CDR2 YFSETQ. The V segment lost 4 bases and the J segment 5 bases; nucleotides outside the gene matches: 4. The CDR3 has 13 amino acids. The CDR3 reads CASSIGLEDTQYF. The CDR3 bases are TGCGCCAGCAGCATAGGACTAGAAGATACGCAGTATTTT.

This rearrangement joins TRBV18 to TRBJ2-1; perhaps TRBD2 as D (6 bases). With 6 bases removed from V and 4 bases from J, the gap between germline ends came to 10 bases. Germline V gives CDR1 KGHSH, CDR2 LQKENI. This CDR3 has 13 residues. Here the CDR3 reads CASSGGEYNEQFF. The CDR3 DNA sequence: TGTGCCAGCTCCGGGGGAGAGTACAATGAGCAGTTCTTC.

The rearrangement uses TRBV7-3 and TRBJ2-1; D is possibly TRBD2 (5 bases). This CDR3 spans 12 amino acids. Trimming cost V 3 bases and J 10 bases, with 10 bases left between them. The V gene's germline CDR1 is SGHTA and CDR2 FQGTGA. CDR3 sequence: CASSLRAGEQFF. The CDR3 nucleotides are TGTGCCAGCAGCTTGAGGGCCGGGGAGCAGTTCTTC.

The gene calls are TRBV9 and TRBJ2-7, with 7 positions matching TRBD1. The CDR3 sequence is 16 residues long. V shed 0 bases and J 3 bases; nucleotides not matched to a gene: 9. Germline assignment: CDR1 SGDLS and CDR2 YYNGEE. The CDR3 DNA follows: TGTGCCAGCAGCGTAGCGATGACAGGGTCCTACTACGAGCAGTACTTC. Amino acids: CASSVAMTGSYYEQYF. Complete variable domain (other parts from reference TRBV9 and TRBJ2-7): DSGVTQTPKHLITATGQRVTLRCSPRSGDLSVYWYQQSLDQGLQFLIQYYNGEERAKGNILERFSAQQFPDLHSELNLSSLELGDSALYFCASSVAMTGSYYEQYFGPGTRLTVT.

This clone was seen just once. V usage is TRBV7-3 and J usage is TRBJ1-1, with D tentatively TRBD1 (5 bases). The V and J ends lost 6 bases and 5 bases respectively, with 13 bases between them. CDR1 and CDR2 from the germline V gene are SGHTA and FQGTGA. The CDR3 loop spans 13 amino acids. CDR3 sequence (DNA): TGTGCCAGCAGGGCGCGCCGGGGGACTGAAGCTTTCTTT. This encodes CASRARRGTEAFF.

CDR3 coding DNA: TGCGCCAGCAGCTTGCCCCCTAGCGGGAGGTCCCAAGAGACCCAGTACTTC. Its protein product is CASSLPPSGRSQETQYF. V is TRBV5-1 and J is TRBJ2-5, with 11 bases lining up with TRBD2. The CDR3 spans 17 residues. V shed 1 base, J shed 1 base, and the junction held 6 bases outside the gene matches. The germline V gene encodes CDR1 SGHRS and CDR2 YFSETQ.

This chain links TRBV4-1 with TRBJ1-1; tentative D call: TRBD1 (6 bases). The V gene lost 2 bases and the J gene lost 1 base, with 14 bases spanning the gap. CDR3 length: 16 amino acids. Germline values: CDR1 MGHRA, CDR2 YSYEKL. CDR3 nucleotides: TGCGCCAGCAGCCAACACCCAGGGGTGGGGAACACTGAAGCTTTCTTT. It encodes CASSQHPGVGNTEAFF.